This TCR beta chain was sequenced during a study of regulatory T cells in long-lasting Graves disease (dated by TCRdb to the early 2020s). For the study in its entirety: Persistent Graves' disease was defined as antithyroid drug treatment for over 5 years with persistently positive TSH receptor autoantibodies. Patients with persistent Graves' disease were compared with patients with newly diagnosed Graves' disease using TCR sequencing and RNA sequencing of peripheral blood. TCR sequencing covered some 13 persistent and roughly 20 newly diagnosed Graves' disease patients, some 35 samples in total. The study was registered as a clinical trial and conducted in China. In the clinical cohort, patients with persistent Graves' disease had used antithyroid drugs for an average of around ten years. Study-wide findings and limitations: Patients with persistent disease shared more public clonotypes (around 2,700) than newly diagnosed patients did (around 930). Because the primary lesion, thyroid tissue, could not be accessed, the study looked at peripheral blood alone. TRBV28, TRBJ1-2 and TRBJ2-5 were preferentially used in persistent disease, while TRBV20-1 and TRBJ2-1 were favored in newly diagnosed disease. The authors acknowledged the small sample size as a limitation that may reduce accuracy. Sequencing and analysis were restricted to the TCR beta chain. Compared with newly diagnosed patients, persistent Graves' disease patients had lower TCR Shannon entropy and fewer highly expanded clones, which suggests clonal expansion.

This specimen's time point label, interpreted: persistent/refractory GD, antithyroid drugs over 5 years with positive TRAb. For both TCR sequencing and RNA sequencing, RNA was extracted from PBMCs using TRIzol. Graves' disease was diagnosed according to American Thyroid Association guidelines. Recruitment of patients was carried out at an endocrinology department in Xi'an, China. Each patient gave 9 to 10 milliliters of peripheral blood, collected in an EDTA anticoagulant tube. Ficoll Paque Plus density gradient separation was used to isolate PBMCs, and no further T cell sorting was performed. An Agilent 2100 Bioanalyzer and agarose gel were used to assess RNA quality, and a NanoDrop 2000 was used to measure RNA concentration. Libraries were prepared through multiplex PCR. The sequencing machine was an Illumina HiSeq 4000. To build TCR beta libraries, CDR3 regions were amplified by Arm-PCR using iRepertoire HTBI primers. Gel purification was performed on PCR products prior to sequencing. The paper's data handling went like this. A total of fewer than 65 TRBV and under 15 TRBJ segments were identified across samples and were used for gene usage analysis of CDR3 amino acid clonotypes. COPE and FqMerger were used to merge filtered high-quality paired reads into contigs. BLAST was used to align contigs to IMGT TRBV, TRBD and TRBJ reference genes, and CDR3 was defined according to IMGT. Any clonotype with a frequency above 0.1% was counted as a highly expanded clone. Repertoire diversity was measured by Shannon entropy, and V-J evenness by the Gini coefficient. Public clonotypes were defined as clonotypes shared by more than one individual. The public sequencing data were trimmed at Q25 with fastp and processed into clonotypes with MiXCR by TCRdb, which kept only in-frame beta chains. Every distinct CDR3 protein forms one entry, paired with its most common genes and DNA. In this record, the V and J calls reflect TCRdb's handling and not the investigators' own analysis. This sample gives roughly 490,000 distinct CDR3 sequences in total; approximately 22% of them show up just once. In total, the top ten clones hold under 15% of the sample.

For this chain, trimming is 3 bases at the V end and 4 bases at the J end, and the number of junction bases without a gene match is 8. From cysteine to phenylalanine, the CDR3 is 15 amino acids long. CDR3 DNA is the only sequence kept; it has 45 bases, read in frame from the first base. CDR1 is given as KGHSH and CDR2 as LQKENI, both from the germline V gene. This clonotype was counted a few times. Its cognate antigen has yet to be identified. Per-base quality was not reported, and no clone a single base away is much larger than it. This clonotype originated in a female donor with Graves disease. The sequence is built from TRBV18 and TRBJ1-1, with TRBD1 matching 7 junction bases. The sequences come from peripheral blood mononuclear cells (PBMCs), collected when the disease was refractory, from a patient treated with antithyroid drugs. The CDR3 protein: CASSPQGGASTEAFF. The nucleotide sequence is TGTGCCAGCTCACCGCAGGGGGGGGCGAGCACTGAAGCTTTCTTT.